The 15 T cell receptor beta chains reported below all come from one sample, sequenced in a study of STAT3 mutations in large granular lymphocyte leukemia (dated by TCRdb to the late 2010s). Here is what the overall study found, with its caveats: Every T-LGLL patient showed at least one immunodominant TCRbeta clonotype, and about half showed multiple immunodominant subclonotypes.

Their antigens are not known. The protocol used for the library was the immunoSEQ multiplex PCR assay. The table comes from immuneACCESS by way of TCRdb, which keeps in-frame sequences with V and J called. Part of the clones is missing from these tables; in studies checked, under half for an unresolved V gene and the rest for unknown reasons. Counted in this sample were approximately 6,600 clones; roughly 57% of them appeared once. Of the sample, roughly 80% falls within the top ten clones. Sequenced material: peripheral blood mononuclear cells. Receptors were obtained from a boy younger than 18 with T-cell large granular lymphocyte leukemia. Some clones in this sample may be carry-over from other donors' samples. The age is the age at diagnosis.

The chain uses TRBV18 and TRBJ1-1, with D unresolved. Trimming removed 0 bases at V and 0 bases at J, with 8 bases between. Germline CDR1 reads KGHSH; CDR2 reads LQKENI. The CDR3 totals 15 residues. CDR3 in amino acids: CASSPPNSMNTEAFF. CDR3 DNA sequence: TGTGCCAGCTCACCACCAAACAGCATGAACACTGAAGCTTTCTTT. Full variable domain (remainder filled in from reference TRBV18 and TRBJ1-1): NAGVMQNPRHLVRRRGQEARLRCSPMKGHSHVYWYRQLPEEGLKFMVYLQKENIIDESGMPKERFSAEFPKEGPSILRIQQVVRGDSAAYFCASSPPNSMNTEAFFGQGTRLTVV.

The chain recombines TRBV5-1 with TRBJ2-7, with D maybe TRBD1 (5 bases). Germline-derived CDR1 and CDR2 are SGHRS and YFSETQ. V lost 4 bases and J 2 bases, leaving 19 bases between the germline ends. This CDR3 has 16 residues. CDR3 DNA sequence: TGCGCCAGCAGCCTGGGGCTCGTCCCAGCCACCTACGAGCAGTACTTC. It translates to CASSLGLVPATYEQYF.

The chain has TRBV5-1 and TRBJ2-1; unclear D gene. The germline CDR1 and CDR2 sequences are SGHRS and YFSETQ. CDR3 length: 12 amino acids. V lost 0 bases and J lost 15, with 13 bases in between. The CDR3 DNA sequence: TGCGCCAGCAGCTTGGGTGGGATAATTTGGTTCTTC. The encoded protein is CASSLGGIIWFF.

There are a few counts of this clone. The chain combines TRBV30 with TRBJ2-7; TRBD2 agrees at 7 bases. The CDR3 is 14 residues long. The ends lost 2 bases at V and 0 bases at J; junction bases unmatched: 4. Germline V lookup: CDR1 GTSNPN, CDR2 SVGIG (reference sequence). The CDR3 nucleotides read TGTGCCTGGAGTAGGAGCGGGGTCTCCTACGAGCAGTACTTC. Translated: CAWSRSGVSYEQYF.

This rearrangement joins TRBV25-1 to TRBJ2-3; D gene unclear. CDR1 and CDR2 (germline): MGHDK, SYGVNS. The germline V and J ends were trimmed by 5 bases and 7 bases, with 22 bases remaining between them. The CDR3 is made up of 16 amino acids. CDR3: CASSPPGGYLSYTQYF. The CDR3 DNA reads TGTGCCAGCAGTCCCCCTGGCGGATACCTTTCATATACGCAGTATTTT.

This clone was counted a few times. The CDR3: CASSLALGRGREQYF. Written as DNA, the CDR3 is TGTGCCAGCAGCTTAGCGCTAGGGCGGGGCCGCGAGCAGTACTTC. This chain links TRBV7-9 with TRBJ2-7; TRBD2 might be the D (6 bases). Germline CDR1 reads SEHNR; CDR2 reads FQNEAQ (reference sequence). There are 15 residues in the CDR3. Trimming took 0 bases from V and 6 from J, leaving 15 bases between them. The full variable domain, rest sourced from reference TRBV7-9 and TRBJ2-7, is DTGVSQNPRHKITKRGQNVTFRCDPISEHNRLYWYRQTLGQGPEFLTYFQNEAQLEKSRLLSDRFSAERPKGSFSTLEIQRTEQGDSAMYLCASSLALGRGREQYFGPGTRLTVT.

This sequence joins TRBV30 and TRBJ1-1; 8 bases map to TRBD1. The CDR3 contains 12 residues. Germline V gene sequence: CDR1 GTSNPN, CDR2 SVGIG (reference sequence). V trimming: 5 bases; J trimming: 1 base; junction bases outside the gene matches: 0. The DNA of the CDR3 is TGTGCCTGGGGGACAGGGAACACTGAAGCTTTCTTT. Encoded protein: CAWGTGNTEAFF.

The chain employs TRBV15 and TRBJ2-3; 7 bases match TRBD1. The CDR3 runs 16 residues. V shed 0 bases and J 6 bases; nucleotides not matched to a gene: 9. Per germline, CDR1 LNHNV and CDR2 YYDKDF (reference sequence). This CDR3 is CATSRDYAGGSDTQYF. The CDR3 nucleotides read TGTGCCACCAGCAGAGATTACGCAGGGGGTTCGGATACGCAGTATTTT.

In its sample, this clone was seen a few times. The chain joins TRBV5-6 to TRBJ1-2; TRBD1 aligns across 8 bases. With 4 bases clipped from V and 6 bases from J, the junction kept 5 bases outside the gene matches. The CDR3 is made up of 13 amino acids. Germline V CDR1 and CDR2: SGHDT, YYEEEE. CDR3 sequence reads: CASSDTGGNGYTF. Here the CDR3 DNA reads TGTGCCAGCAGCGACACAGGGGGGAATGGCTACACCTTC.

V usage is TRBV30 and J usage is TRBJ2-1; 11 bases are a match to TRBD1. Trimming cost V 3 bases and J 9 bases; bases outside gene matches: 7. This CDR3 has 14 residues. CDR1 GTSNPN and CDR2 SVGIG come from the germline V gene (reference sequence). CDR3 loop: CAWSPGQGASEQFF. The CDR3 DNA reads TGTGCCTGGAGCCCCGGACAGGGGGCGAGTGAGCAGTTCTTC.

This clone was counted only a few times. The chain links TRBV7-9 to TRBJ1-6; D gene ambiguous. The V end was cut by 5 bases, the J end by 8 bases, with 13 bases between. Germline-derived CDR1 and CDR2 are SEHNR and FQNEAQ (reference sequence). The CDR3 contains 14 residues. The CDR3, as DNA: TGTGCCAGCAGCCACCAGGAGTCCTATTCACCCCTCCACTTT. This translates into CASSHQESYSPLHF.

The chain uses TRBV30 and TRBJ1-1; D is possibly TRBD1 (6 bases). The CDR3 length is 16 residues. V lost 7 bases and J 2 bases, leaving 23 bases between the germline ends. Germline CDR1 and CDR2: GTSNPN and SVGIG (reference sequence). CDR3: CAYLWTAKALNTEAFF. CDR3 coding DNA: TGTGCCTATTTATGGACAGCTAAGGCCCTCAACACTGAAGCTTTCTTT.

The V call is TRBV5-1, the J call TRBJ2-5, with D hard to call. V lost 0 bases and J 4 bases, leaving 4 bases between the germline ends. Germline CDR1 and CDR2: SGHRS and YFSETQ. The CDR3 has 12 amino acids. CDR3 sequence reads: CASSLGTETQYF. Written as DNA, the CDR3 is TGCGCCAGCAGCTTGGGGACAGAGACCCAGTACTTC.

This chain links TRBV19 with TRBJ1-2, with D tentatively TRBD1 (5 bases). The V gene lost 3 bases and the J gene lost 3 bases, with 17 bases spanning the gap. CDR1 LNHDA and CDR2 SQIVND come from the germline V gene (reference sequence). The CDR3 loop spans 16 amino acids. The CDR3 sequence: CASSMSGTQSYYGYTF. The DNA for the CDR3 is TGTGCCAGTAGTATGTCCGGGACCCAATCCTACTATGGCTACACCTTC.

As DNA, the CDR3 is TGTGCCACCCACGGGCCCTACGAGCAGTACTTC. This gives the protein CATHGPYEQYF. The chain recombines TRBV27 with TRBJ2-7, with D unclear. Trimming cost V 10 bases and J 2 bases, with 9 bases left between them. Germline V gene sequence: CDR1 MNHEY, CDR2 SMNVEV (reference sequence). The CDR3 is made up of 11 amino acids.